The 25 T cell receptor beta chains below were found in one sample sequenced in a study of cytomegalovirus exposure and HLA in healthy donors. Profiling relied on immunoSEQ multiplex PCR, and the TCRdb table lists in-frame clones only, not all of them. This sample yields 200,000 to 250,000 clones, of which 75% to 90% are seen a single time; over 11% belongs to the top ten. Sequenced input: PBMCs. The receptors were gathered from a woman aged 30 to 39 in good health and CMV-seropositive.

This sequence joins TRBV29-1 and TRBJ1-2; no clear D gene. Germline loops: CDR1 SQVTM, CDR2 ANQGSEA. The CDR3 runs 12 residues. V lost 4 bases, J lost 1 base, and 7 bases lay in between. The CDR3 protein is CSVAGSNYGYTF. The CDR3 DNA reads TGCAGCGTTGCGGGCAGTAACTATGGCTACACCTTC. Using reference TRBV29-1 and TRBJ1-2 for the parts outside the CDR3, the full variable domain is SAVISQKPSRDICQRGTSLTIQCQVDSQVTMMFWYRQQPGQSLTLIATANQGSEATYESGFVIDKFPISRPNLTFSTLTVSNMSPEDSSIYLCSVAGSNYGYTFGSGTRLTVV.

The chain is built from TRBV6-5 and TRBJ2-3; 9 nucleotides align to TRBD1. Germline V gene sequence: CDR1 MNHEY, CDR2 SVGAGI. This CDR3 is 14 amino acids long. V dropped 6 bases and J dropped 3; count of bases not matched to a gene: 4. This CDR3 reads CASSRDRETDTQYF. Here the CDR3 DNA reads TGTGCCAGCAGCCGGGACAGGGAGACAGATACGCAGTATTTT.

In its sample, this clone was seen a few times. The CDR3 DNA is TGTGCCAGCAGCCAAGCCGGACTACCCCTCTACTATGGCTACACCTTC. This sequence encodes CASSQAGLPLYYGYTF. The chain carries TRBV14 and TRBJ1-2; D gene uncertain. The CDR3 runs 16 residues. Germline V gene lookup returns CDR1 SGHDN and CDR2 FVKESK. The V end was cut by 1 base, the J end by 3 bases, with 15 bases between. The full variable domain, completed using reference TRBV14 and TRBJ1-2, is EAGVTQFPSHSVIEKGQTVTLRCDPISGHDNLYWYRRVMGKEIKFLLHFVKESKQDESGMPNNRFLAERTGGTYSTLKVQPAELEDSGVYFCASSQAGLPLYYGYTFGSGTRLTVV.

The chain combines TRBV27 with TRBJ2-1, with 7 bases matching TRBD1. The junction had 3 bases not matched to a gene; V was cut back by 2 bases and J by 2 bases. Germline CDR1 and CDR2: MNHEY and SMNVEV (reference sequence). This CDR3 spans 15 amino acids. The CDR3 region is CASSLGTVPYNEQFF. The CDR3 DNA reads TGTGCCAGCAGTTTAGGGACAGTCCCCTACAATGAGCAGTTCTTC.

This chain connects TRBV5-1 to TRBJ2-5, with 8 bases that match TRBD2. The CDR3 runs to 14 residues. The V gene's germline CDR1 is SGHRS and CDR2 YFSETQ. Trimming at V came to 2 bases and at J to 4 bases, leaving 4 bases not matched to a gene. This chain's CDR3 is CASSFGLARETQYF. The DNA of the CDR3 is TGCGCCAGCAGCTTCGGACTAGCCCGAGAGACCCAGTACTTC.

The chain couples TRBV5-6 to TRBJ1-3, with no clear D. Per the germline V gene, CDR1 is SGHDT and CDR2 is YYEEEE. The CDR3 extends over 14 amino acids. The V end was cut by 2 bases, the J end by 8 bases, with 14 bases between. Here the CDR3 reads CASSFGRTVDTIYF. The CDR3, as DNA: TGTGCCAGCAGCTTTGGGAGAACGGTAGACACCATATATTTT.

The chain carries TRBV7-8 and TRBJ2-7; 7 bases match TRBD1. J gave up 5 bases and V 5 bases, and 9 bases lay outside the gene matches. Germline V CDR1 and CDR2: SGHVS, FQNEAQ. This CDR3 is 14 amino acids long. The CDR3 bases are TGTGCCAGCAGCCCGACCCAAGGACAGGACGAGCAGTACTTC. Amino acids: CASSPTQGQDEQYF. The variable domain in full, completed from reference TRBV7-8 and TRBJ2-7, reads GAGVSQSPRYKVAKRGQDVALRCDPISGHVSLFWYQQALGQGPEFLTYFQNEAQLDKSGLPSDRFFAERPEGSVSTLKIQRTQQEDSAVYLCASSPTQGQDEQYFGPGTRLTVT.

The rearrangement joins TRBV25-1 to TRBJ1-3; possibly TRBD1 for D (5 bases). CDR1 and CDR2 (germline): MGHDK, SYGVNS. V was pared by 4 bases and J by 4 bases, with 8 bases between. This CDR3 region has 13 residues. In nucleotides, the CDR3 is TGTGCCAGCAGTGGACAGCTAGGAAACACCATATATTTT. Protein product: CASSGQLGNTIYF.

The rearrangement links TRBV11-2 to TRBJ2-7; possibly TRBD1 or TRBD2 for D (5 bases each). Trimming pared 8 bases from V and 6 bases from J, leaving 14 bases between. CDR3 size: 12 residues. CDR1 SGHAT and CDR2 FQNNGV come from the germline V gene. The CDR3 sequence: CASRDGILEQYF. The CDR3 nucleotides are TGTGCCAGCCGGGACGGGATTCTCGAGCAGTACTTC.

V is TRBV9 and J is TRBJ2-1; TRBD2 matches 8 bases. In germline, CDR1 is SGDLS, CDR2 YYNGEE. The length of the CDR3 is 17 residues. The junction had 6 bases not matched to a gene; V was cut back by 0 bases and J by 1 base. CDR3 in amino acids: CASSVVSSGSSYNEQFF. CDR3 nucleotides: TGTGCCAGCAGCGTAGTGTCCAGCGGGAGTTCCTACAATGAGCAGTTCTTC.

This clone was seen a single time. The chain has TRBV6-5 and TRBJ2-7; 10 bases are a match to TRBD2. The CDR3 extends over 16 amino acids. V was clipped by 4 bases and J by 5 bases; unmatched bases: 11. CDR1 MNHEY and CDR2 SVGAGI come from the germline V gene. CDR3 sequence reads: CASSSRGLAPVDEQYF. The CDR3 DNA follows: TGTGCCAGCAGTTCTAGGGGACTAGCGCCCGTCGACGAGCAGTACTTC.

This clone was seen only once. The V and J genes are TRBV30 and TRBJ2-2, with 10 bases fitting TRBD1. The V gene's germline CDR1 is GTSNPN and CDR2 SVGIG (reference sequence). CDR3 length: 16 amino acids. With V trimmed by 2 bases and J by 6 bases, 9 bases remained unmatched. Here the CDR3 reads CAWSPSDRGNAGELFF. The CDR3 nucleotides read TGTGCCTGGAGTCCCTCGGACAGGGGGAATGCCGGGGAGCTGTTTTTT.

The chain links TRBV29-1 to TRBJ1-1; TRBD1 might be the D (5 bases). Germline V lookup: CDR1 SQVTM, CDR2 ANQGSEA. V lost 5 bases and J lost 11, with 15 bases in between. The CDR3 runs 11 residues. CDR3 nucleotide sequence: TGCAGCGTTAGGGACGTGGACTCCGCTTTCTTT. Translated, it gives CSVRDVDSAFF.

A few counts support this clone. The genes are TRBV6-4 and TRBJ2-3; D ambiguous. V shed 2 bases and J shed 2 bases, with 5 bases lying between them. Germline V gene sequence: CDR1 MRHNA, CDR2 SNTAGT. CDR3 length: 13 amino acids. In nucleotides, the CDR3 is TGTGCCAGCAGTGACAGCCCCACAGATACGCAGTATTTT. Translated: CASSDSPTDTQYF.

DNA for the CDR3: TGTGCCAGCATAGGGACAGTCACAGATACGCAGTATTTT. Protein: CASIGTVTDTQYF. The chain carries TRBV7-9 and TRBJ2-3, with 7 bases identical to TRBD1. The CDR3 is made up of 13 amino acids. Losses at the gene ends were 7 bases for V and 2 bases for J; bases not matched to a gene: 3. Per germline, CDR1 SEHNR and CDR2 FQNEAQ (reference sequence).

As to this clone: This CDR3 is also generated by other DNA sequences in the sample. The chain couples TRBV6-5 to TRBJ1-4; 7 nucleotides match TRBD1. CDR1 is MNHEY, CDR2 SVGAGI, per germline. With V trimmed by 0 bases and J by 3 bases, 1 base remained unmatched. CDR3 length: 15 residues. In DNA form, the CDR3 reads TGTGCCAGCAGTTACTCACAGGGGCCTAATGAAAAACTGTTTTTT. Translation gives CASSYSQGPNEKLFF.

The genes are TRBV6-5 and TRBJ1-2, with a possible D match to TRBD1 (6 bases). CDR1 is MNHEY, CDR2 SVGAGI, per germline. Trimming pared 0 bases from V and 2 bases from J, leaving 10 bases between. CDR3 length equals 15 residues. CDR3 DNA sequence: TGTGCCAGCAGTTACTCCAGACAGGCGAACTATGGCTACACCTTC. This encodes CASSYSRQANYGYTF.

The rearrangement uses TRBV9 and TRBJ2-7, with D perhaps matching TRBD2 (5 bases). From germline, CDR1 is SGDLS and CDR2 YYNGEE. The V end lost 0 bases, the J end lost 6 bases, and 16 bases lay between the germline ends. The CDR3 sequence is 15 residues long. CDR3 in DNA: TGTGCCAGCAGCGTAGATATCTTCCGGGGAGCCGAGCAGTACTTC. Protein sequence: CASSVDIFRGAEQYF.

The genes are TRBV5-1 and TRBJ2-1; no firm D call. Germline CDR1 and CDR2: SGHRS and YFSETQ. The CDR3 has 11 residues. Between the trimmed V and J ends, which lost 7 bases and 5 bases, there was a span of 7 bases. This chain's CDR3 is CASGLNNEQFF. The CDR3, as DNA: TGCGCCAGCGGGCTCAACAATGAGCAGTTCTTC.

This clone was counted a few times. The chain employs TRBV7-2 and TRBJ1-5; D remains ambiguous. CDR3 length: 15 residues. CDR1 SGHTA and CDR2 FQGNSA come from the germline V gene. Trimming removed 1 base from V and 3 bases from J, with 10 bases in between. CDR3 in DNA: TGTGCCAGCAGCTTAGTTTACGGCGACAATCAGCCCCAGCATTTT. This translates into CASSLVYGDNQPQHF.

Ten or more counts support this clone. The rearrangement uses TRBV7-2 and TRBJ2-1, with 8 bases matching TRBD2. CDR3 size: 16 residues. Unmatched junction bases numbered 18, after V lost 5 bases and J lost 12 bases. Germline V gene sequence: CDR1 SGHTA, CDR2 FQGNSA. In DNA form, the CDR3 reads TGTGCCAGCAGCCCGGGGGGGTTAGGAGCGGGACGCGGGCAGTTCTTC. The encoded protein is CASSPGGLGAGRGQFF.

The chain carries TRBV4-1 and TRBJ2-1; 7 positions match TRBD2. V lost 5 bases and J lost 0; bases outside the gene matches: 10. CDR3 length equals 17 residues. Looked up from germline, CDR1 is MGHRA and CDR2 is YSYEKL. The CDR3 nucleotides are TGCGCCAGCAGCAAAAATACAGGACTAGTCTCCTACAATGAGCAGTTCTTC. Translation: CASSKNTGLVSYNEQFF.

This chain joins TRBV11-2 and TRBJ1-2, with no clear D. The ends were cut back, 5 bases at V and 7 bases at J, with 11 bases in the middle. This CDR3 has 12 amino acids. Germline V gene lookup returns CDR1 SGHAT and CDR2 FQNNGV. The CDR3 loop is CASSGSSLGYTF. CDR3 nucleotides: TGTGCCAGCAGCGGGTCAAGTCTTGGCTACACCTTC. The full variable domain, completed using reference TRBV11-2 and TRBJ1-2, is EAGVAQSPRYKIIEKRQSVAFWCNPISGHATLYWYQQILGQGPKLLIQFQNNGVVDDSQLPKDRFSAERLKGVDSTLKIQPAKLEDSAVYLCASSGSSLGYTFGSGTRLTVV.

This sequence joins TRBV28 and TRBJ1-1; tentative D call: TRBD1 (5 bases). Trimming shortened V by 7 bases and J by 8 bases, and 17 bases separated the two germline ends. The CDR3 has 13 residues. Per germline, CDR1 MDHEN and CDR2 SYDVKM. The CDR3 here is CASTSRRGPEAFF. The CDR3 nucleotides are TGTGCCAGCACCAGCCGGAGGGGCCCAGAAGCTTTCTTT.

This clone occurred once. The chain couples TRBV15 to TRBJ2-3, with 7 nucleotides matching TRBD2. CDR1 is LNHNV, CDR2 YYDKDF, per germline (reference sequence). The V and J ends lost 5 bases and 1 base, in that order; junction bases with no gene match: 6. The CDR3 has 15 amino acids. CDR3: CATSLSAGRTDTQYF. The CDR3 bases are TGTGCCACCAGCCTATCAGCGGGGCGCACAGATACGCAGTATTTT.